The 18 T cell receptor beta chains reported below all come from one sample, sequenced in a study of control samples from healthy donors and cancer patients (TCRdb year 2020). Library generation was performed with the immunoSEQ multiplex PCR assay. This immuneACCESS table, as held by TCRdb, lists in-frame sequences with V and J called but not all clones. Of the missing ones, under half trace to an unresolved V gene in checked studies; the others have no known cause. The sample table shows around 150,000 clones, and approximately 90% are seen once. About 11% of the sample is in the top ten clones. The specimen sequenced was blood. Receptor source: a man aged 30-40 years in good health.

The chain has TRBV27 and TRBJ2-1; TRBD2 matches at 8 bases. V lost 4 bases, J lost 7 bases, and 12 bases stayed unmatched. Germline CDR1 and CDR2: MNHEY and SMNVEV (reference sequence). The CDR3 is made up of 16 amino acids. As DNA, the CDR3 is TGTGCCAGCAGTTCCATAACGGGAGGGCGGGAGAATGAGCAGTTCTTC. Its protein is CASSSITGGRENEQFF.

The chain combines TRBV6-5 with TRBJ2-3; maybe TRBD2 (6 bases). CDR3 length: 15 residues. CDR1 MNHEY and CDR2 SVGAGI come from the germline V gene. V was trimmed by 5 bases and J by 2 bases, leaving 14 bases between them. The CDR3 sequence is CASSQRAFPTDTQYF. CDR3 DNA: TGTGCCAGCAGTCAGCGGGCTTTCCCCACAGATACGCAGTATTTT.

The V gene is TRBV9, the J gene TRBJ2-3, with TRBD2 matching over 12 bases. With 0 bases clipped from V and 8 bases from J, the junction kept 7 bases outside the gene matches. The CDR3 is 16 residues long. Germline-derived CDR1 and CDR2 are SGDLS and YYNGEE. CDR3 sequence: CASSVGLAGDLVTQYF. The CDR3 DNA reads TGTGCCAGCAGCGTAGGACTAGCGGGAGATCTGGTTACGCAGTATTTT.

V gene TRBV7-8 combines with J gene TRBJ1-1; D unresolved. The CDR3 length is 14 residues. Germline values: CDR1 SGHVS, CDR2 FQNEAQ. Trimming cost V 5 bases and J 2 bases, with 12 bases left between them. CDR3 nucleotides: TGTGCCAGCAGCATGGCCTTGGAAAACACTGAAGCTTTCTTT. It encodes CASSMALENTEAFF.

The rearrangement uses TRBV29-1 and TRBJ1-6; 9 bases are a match to TRBD1. The J segment lost 5 bases and the V segment lost 6 bases, leaving 2 bases of the junction unmatched. The CDR3 is 13 residues long. Germline lookup yields CDR1 SQVTM and CDR2 ANQGSEA. The CDR3: CSVRTGDNSPLHF. The CDR3 DNA reads as TGCAGCGTCAGGACAGGGGATAATTCACCCCTCCACTTT.

This clone has a single count. This rearrangement joins TRBV28 to TRBJ1-1; the D gene is possibly TRBD1 (6 bases). Trimming took off 6 bases at V and 1 base at J, with 12 bases between the two ends. CDR3 length: 14 amino acids. Germline CDR1 is MDHEN and CDR2 is SYDVKM. The CDR3 DNA reads TGTGCCAGCAGGTCACAGGGTACGAACACTGAAGCTTTCTTT. It codes for CASRSQGTNTEAFF.

The chain recombines TRBV10-3 with TRBJ1-2; 7 positions match TRBD1. This CDR3 is 13 amino acids long. Germline-derived CDR1 and CDR2 are ENHRY and SYGVKD. V gave up 11 bases and J gave up 2 bases; unmatched junction bases: 8. CDR3 DNA sequence: TGTGCCGCACTAACAGGGGACAACTATGGCTACACCTTC. Translation gives CAALTGDNYGYTF.

Here the CDR3 DNA reads TGTGCCAGCAGCAAGGGGGGGCTCAGTCAGCCCCAGCATTTT. It translates to CASSKGGLSQPQHF. The chain uses TRBV6-5 and TRBJ1-5; tentative D call: TRBD1 (6 bases). V lost 6 bases and J lost 6, with 15 bases in between. The length of the CDR3 is 14 residues. CDR1 and CDR2 from the germline V gene are MNHEY and SVGAGI.

The chain employs TRBV29-1 and TRBJ1-1; D remains ambiguous. The V end lost 3 bases, the J end lost 3 bases, and 5 bases lay between the germline ends. This CDR3 has 11 residues. Germline V lookup: CDR1 SQVTM, CDR2 ANQGSEA. CDR3 sequence reads: CSVESYTEAFF. The CDR3 DNA reads TGCAGCGTTGAGTCCTACACTGAAGCTTTCTTT.

The gene calls are TRBV5-4 and TRBJ2-5, with D perhaps TRBD2 (5 bases). CDR3 length: 14 residues. CDR1 is SGHNT and CDR2 is YYREEE in the germline V gene (reference sequence). V was trimmed by 0 bases and J by 5 bases, leaving 11 bases between them. DNA for the CDR3: TGTGCCAGCAGCTTGGATAGCGTTGGGGAGACCCAGTACTTC. It is translated as CASSLDSVGETQYF.

In this sample, this clone turned up once. J is TRBJ1-2 and V is TRBV2; possible D gene TRBD1, 5 bases. CDR3 length: 13 amino acids. Per germline, CDR1 SNHLY and CDR2 FYNNEI. V shed 4 bases and J shed 8 bases, with 14 bases lying between them. The DNA for the CDR3 is TGTGCCAGCAGTGGGTCCGAGTCAGGGGGCTACACCTTC. It specifies CASSGSESGGYTF.

This chain links TRBV12-3 or TRBV12-4 with TRBJ2-3; D is unresolved. This CDR3 region has 11 residues. The V end was cut by 3 bases, the J end by 4 bases, with 2 bases between. As DNA, the CDR3 is TGTGCCAGCAGTTTCCCAGATACGCAGTATTTT. Protein sequence: CASSFPDTQYF.

The chain combines TRBV12-3 or TRBV12-4 with TRBJ1-2, with D tentatively TRBD1 (6 bases). Trimming pared 4 bases from V and 8 bases from J, leaving 14 bases between. The CDR3 sequence is 13 residues long. As DNA, the CDR3 is TGTGCCAGCAGTTCTCGGACAGCGTTAGGCTACACCTTC. This codes for CASSSRTALGYTF.

The gene calls are TRBV25-1 and TRBJ2-6, with 12 bases aligning to TRBD1. V was pared by 7 bases and J by 3 bases, with 7 bases of the junction left unmatched. There are 17 residues in the CDR3. Germline-derived CDR1 and CDR2 are MGHDK and SYGVNS. The CDR3 DNA sequence: TGTGCCAGCACCCCCGGGACAGGGGGCGTTGGGGCCAACGTCCTGACTTTC. Its protein is CASTPGTGGVGANVLTF.

The chain couples TRBV27 to TRBJ2-1, with TRBD1 matching over 7 bases. This CDR3 is built from 14 residues. Germline trimming cut 6 bases from V and 3 bases from J; bases unmatched to any gene: 5. CDR1 and CDR2 from the germline V gene are MNHEY and SMNVEV (reference sequence). The CDR3 reads CASRPGTVYNEQFF. DNA for the CDR3: TGTGCCAGCAGACCCGGGACAGTCTACAATGAGCAGTTCTTC.

This rearrangement joins TRBV6-4 to TRBJ2-3; 8 positions match TRBD2. V trimming: 6 bases; J trimming: 4 bases; junction bases outside the gene matches: 6. The CDR3 loop spans 14 amino acids. Germline CDR1 MRHNA, CDR2 SNTAGT. The DNA of the CDR3 is TGTGCCAGCAGAGAAAGCGGGAGTGCAGATACGCAGTATTTT. This codes for CASRESGSADTQYF.

As for this clone: The sample has other DNA sequences that encode this CDR3 too. The rearrangement joins TRBV28 to TRBJ1-2, with D perhaps matching TRBD1 (6 bases). Deletions cut 6 bases from V and 2 bases from J, with 10 bases between. Germline assignment: CDR1 MDHEN and CDR2 SYDVKM. The CDR3 length is 13 residues. Here the CDR3 DNA reads TGTGCCAGCAGCCTAGGGGGAAACTATGGCTACACCTTC. Translation gives CASSLGGNYGYTF.

This chain connects TRBV6-6 to TRBJ1-4, with D unclear. V lost 6 bases and J 11 bases, leaving 10 bases between the germline ends. CDR3 size: 11 residues. Per the germline V gene, CDR1 is MNHNY and CDR2 is SVGAGI (reference sequence). CDR3 residues: CASSLSTKLFF. The CDR3 DNA is TGTGCCAGCAGCTTATCAACTAAACTGTTTTTT.